The 4 T cell receptor beta chains listed next were all sequenced from one sample in a study of T-cell memory formation after mild COVID-19. TCRdb called the 5' RACE reads again in MiXCR, with one record for every CDR3 protein. The profile shows fewer than 200,000 distinct CDR3 sequences, 20% to 25% of them singletons. Sequenced material: PBMCs or a T cell subset sorted from them (not recorded which). Receptor source: an adult woman who had mild COVID-19 (a few samples of this study predate the infection). Cell type and time point are not known.

V usage is TRBV2 and J usage is TRBJ2-7; D not certain. With 0 bases removed from V and 5 bases from J, the gap between germline ends came to 5 bases. Germline V CDR1 and CDR2: SNHLY, FYNNEI. The CDR3 has 12 amino acids. The CDR3, as DNA: TGTGCCAGCAGTGAAGCGCTAGACGAGCAGTACTTC. Translating it yields CASSEALDEQYF.

The chain links TRBV9 to TRBJ1-4, with D possibly being TRBD1 (5 bases). The germline gives CDR1 SGDLS, CDR2 YYNGEE. V shed 0 bases and J shed 3 bases, with 9 bases lying between them. The CDR3 totals 15 residues. The CDR3 nucleotides are TGTGCCAGCAGCGTAGACGGGGCCGCTAATGAAAAACTGTTTTTT. This translates into CASSVDGAANEKLFF.

This clonotype occurred a few times. The J gene is TRBJ1-2, the V gene TRBV24-1; 9 bases map to TRBD1. The length of the CDR3 is 14 residues. The junction had 3 bases not matched to a gene; V was cut back by 3 bases and J by 5 bases. Germline V CDR1 and CDR2: KGHDR, SFDVKD. CDR3 DNA sequence: TGTGCCACCAGTGATCCGGACAGGGGTTATGGCTACACCTTC. Its translation is CATSDPDRGYGYTF.

CDR3 bases: TGCAGCGTTCTGGGGGTGGACAAAAACATTCAGTACTTC. Its protein product is CSVLGVDKNIQYF. This chain connects TRBV29-1 to TRBJ2-4; possibly TRBD1 or TRBD2 for D (5 bases each). Per the germline V gene, CDR1 is SQVTM and CDR2 is ANQGSEA. Trimming removed 5 bases at V and 3 bases at J, with 11 bases between. This CDR3 has 13 residues.